Presented here are 14 T cell receptor beta chains from one specimen sequenced in a study of shared T cell receptors in the human thymus (dated by TCRdb to the early 2020s). The library came from the immunoSEQ multiplex PCR assay. Here the immuneACCESS table is served through TCRdb, limited to in-frame sequences with V and J called. Missing clones are a known gap in these copies; in checked studies unresolved V genes cover under half, and the rest lacks a known reason. For this sample there are about 660,000 clones; roughly 90% appear just once. About 0.01% of the sample is taken by the ten largest. In addition, the sample was reused for a study of human thymus T cells.

Sequencing input: thymocytes. These receptors originate from a boy under two years old with a congenital heart defect. Donor details come from another sample of the same person, matched by shared clones.

The chain links TRBV13 to TRBJ2-5; TRBD2 is a possible D gene (5 bases). Germline CDR1 and CDR2: PRHDT and FYEKMQ (reference sequence). This CDR3 has 15 residues. Trimming left V 0 bases short and J 4 bases short, with 12 bases between. CDR3 nucleotides: TGTGCCAGCAGCTTAGGCCCGGCGGGCCCAGAGACCCAGTACTTC. Translation: CASSLGPAGPETQYF.

J is TRBJ1-1 and V is TRBV6-6; D call uncertain. Germline CDR1 MNHNY, CDR2 SVGAGI (reference sequence). Trimming stripped 2 bases from V and 4 bases from J, with 8 bases between. The CDR3 length is 13 residues. This CDR3 is CASSYSAGTEAFF. CDR3 nucleotide sequence: TGTGCCAGCAGTTACAGCGCTGGCACTGAAGCTTTCTTT.

The rearrangement uses TRBV14 and TRBJ1-4; 7 nucleotides line up with TRBD1. The V segment lost 8 bases and the J segment 5 bases; nucleotides outside the gene matches: 11. CDR1 and CDR2 (germline): SGHDN, FVKESK. The CDR3 runs to 15 residues. The DNA of the CDR3 is TGTGCCAGCGGACCGGGCGACAGGGCAAATGAAAAACTGTTTTTT. It codes for CASGPGDRANEKLFF.

V usage is TRBV30 and J usage is TRBJ2-3; 11 nucleotides match TRBD2. Looked up from germline, CDR1 is GTSNPN and CDR2 is SVGIG (reference sequence). The CDR3 is 16 residues long. V lost 0 bases to trimming and J lost 2 bases; unmatched junction nucleotides: 4. The chain's CDR3 is CAWSVRLAGHTDTQYF. The CDR3 bases are TGTGCCTGGAGTGTACGACTAGCGGGACACACAGATACGCAGTATTTT.

The chain joins TRBV11-2 to TRBJ2-7; the match to TRBD2 covers 7 bases. In germline, CDR1 is SGHAT, CDR2 FQNNGV. The CDR3 runs 12 residues. V shed 5 bases and J 6 bases; nucleotides not matched to a gene: 4. The DNA for the CDR3 is TGTGCCAGCAGCAAGGGAGGGGCCGAGCAGTACTTC. Amino acid sequence: CASSKGGAEQYF.

The chain joins TRBV10-1 to TRBJ2-1, with 10 bases matching TRBD1. The CDR3 length is 14 residues. The trim removed 6 bases at V and 6 bases at J, leaving 5 bases unmatched. The germline CDR1 and CDR2 sequences are WNHNN and SYGVQD (reference sequence). In nucleotides, the CDR3 is TGCGCCAGCAGCCCGGACAGGGGGGGCAATGAGCAGTTCTTC. It specifies CASSPDRGGNEQFF.

This rearrangement joins TRBV28 to TRBJ1-2; 10 bases match TRBD1. The V gene's germline CDR1 is MDHEN and CDR2 SYDVKM. This CDR3 comprises 24 residues. V was pared by 3 bases and J by 3 bases, with 31 bases of the junction left unmatched. The CDR3 sequence is CASSFAPGQGRLSMVPTNYYGYTF. The CDR3, as DNA: TGTGCCAGCAGTTTTGCTCCGGGACAGGGGAGGTTGTCGATGGTCCCGACTAACTACTATGGCTACACCTTC.

V and J are TRBV7-6 and TRBJ2-7; 8 bases are a match to TRBD2. This CDR3 contains 15 residues. V gave up 5 bases and J gave up 0 bases; unmatched junction bases: 6. CDR1 is SGHVS, CDR2 FNYEAQ, per germline. In DNA form, the CDR3 reads TGTGCCAGCAGCCCACTAGCGGAATACTCCTACGAGCAGTACTTC. Amino acid sequence: CASSPLAEYSYEQYF.

The V and J genes are TRBV20-1 and TRBJ2-1, with D tentatively TRBD2 (6 bases). With 7 bases removed from V and 5 bases from J, the gap between germline ends came to 9 bases. The CDR3 runs 11 residues. CDR1 and CDR2 (germline): DFQATT, SNEGSKA (reference sequence). The CDR3 DNA is TGCAGTGAGGTAGCGGACAATGAGCAGTTCTTC. Protein: CSEVADNEQFF.

This sequence joins TRBV14 and TRBJ2-3; D not certain. Germline CDR1 is SGHDN and CDR2 is FVKESK. CDR3 length: 14 amino acids. Trimming took off 4 bases at V and 6 bases at J, with 14 bases between the two ends. The CDR3 nucleotides are TGTGCCAGCAGCCCCTCGCCAGCCGGGGATACGCAGTATTTT. Translating gives CASSPSPAGDTQYF.

This clone was counted between two and nine times. The chain links TRBV2 to TRBJ1-3, with D perhaps matching TRBD1 (5 bases). Germline lookup yields CDR1 SNHLY and CDR2 FYNNEI. The V and J ends lost 3 bases and 0 bases respectively, with 9 bases between them. There are 15 residues in the CDR3. The CDR3 DNA is TGTGCCAGCAGTGAGACAGCACCCTCTGGAAACACCATATATTTT. Amino acid sequence: CASSETAPSGNTIYF.

The gene calls are TRBV29-1 and TRBJ2-3; D ambiguous. Looked up from germline, CDR1 is SQVTM and CDR2 is ANQGSEA. The CDR3 loop spans 13 amino acids. The germline V and J ends were trimmed by 2 bases and 3 bases, with 9 bases remaining between them. The CDR3 reads CSVERSQTDTQYF. For the CDR3, the DNA is TGCAGCGTTGAAAGATCCCAGACAGATACGCAGTATTTT.

This clone was picked up one time. The chain couples TRBV29-1 to TRBJ2-1; 11 nucleotides agree with TRBD2. Germline-derived CDR1 and CDR2 are SQVTM and ANQGSEA. The V segment lost 6 bases and the J segment 6 bases; nucleotides outside the gene matches: 16. This CDR3 has 17 residues. The CDR3 DNA reads TGCAGCGTCCACTGGGGGACTAGCGGCGGCCCAGGCAATGAGCAGTTCTTC. Residues: CSVHWGTSGGPGNEQFF.

This chain joins TRBV11-3 and TRBJ2-6, with D unresolved. V was clipped by 2 bases and J by 2 bases, with 10 bases between them. The germline V gene encodes CDR1 SGHNT and CDR2 YENEEA. CDR3 length equals 16 residues. The DNA for the CDR3 is TGTGCCAGCAGCTTAATGTTGGCTCCTGGGGCCAACGTCCTGACTTTC. Translating it yields CASSLMLAPGANVLTF.